A single sample is the source of the 3 T cell receptor beta chains below, sequenced in a study of T-cell memory formation after mild COVID-19. TCRdb re-called the 5' RACE reads with MiXCR, one entry per CDR3 protein. The sample yields about 290,000 distinct CDR3 sequences, less than 20% seen once. The sample taken for sequencing was PBMCs or a T cell subset sorted from them (not recorded which). All receptors derive from a man aged 18 to 30 who had mild COVID-19 (a few samples of this study predate the infection). Cell type and time point are not known.

V is TRBV5-1 and J is TRBJ2-5; D is perhaps TRBD1 or TRBD2 (7 bases each). In germline, CDR1 is SGHRS, CDR2 YFSETQ. Trimming stripped 4 bases from V and 2 bases from J, with 18 bases between. The CDR3 spans 16 residues. CDR3 in DNA: TGCGCCAGCAGCCCCCTGCAGGGGGGGCGTCAAGAGACCCAGTACTTC. The encoded protein is CASSPLQGGRQETQYF.

This clonotype was counted a few times. The chain links TRBV11-1 to TRBJ2-7; TRBD1 matches 7 bases. CDR1 SGHAT and CDR2 FQDESV come from the germline V gene (reference sequence). Trimming took 10 bases from V and 0 from J; bases not matched to a gene: 9. The CDR3 length is 14 residues. The CDR3 region is CATSGTDSSYEQYV. CDR3 sequence (DNA): TGTGCCACCTCCGGGACAGATAGCTCCTACGAGCAGTACGTC.

V and J are TRBV11-2 and TRBJ2-3; 11 nucleotides match TRBD2. Per germline, CDR1 SGHAT and CDR2 FQNNGV. V shed 4 bases, J shed 3 bases, and the junction held 6 bases outside the gene matches. There are 16 residues in the CDR3. DNA of the CDR3: TGTGCCAGCAGCTCCCTTCTAGCGGGGGGAACAGATACGCAGTATTTT. This encodes CASSSLLAGGTDTQYF.